A selection of T cell receptor beta chains follows, all from one sample in a study of T cells in Graves' hyperthyroidism and ophthalmopathy. TCRdb ran MiXCR on the multiplex PCR reads and lists one entry per CDR3 protein. The repertoire has around 620,000 distinct CDR3 sequences, approximately 15% of them found once; the top ten carry around 7%. Sequenced: blood. The receptors here all came from a woman aged 18-30 years with Graves' ophthalmopathy. Both conserved end residues are part of each CDR3. The D gene is left open where the match is weak. Clone sizes are given selectively: once, few, many, or a class where the clone is expanded.

len: 14; v_gene: TRBV20-1; d_gene: TRBD1; abundance: few; j_gene: TRBJ1-1; CDR3nt: TGCAGTGCATCGACAGGGGGAGCGAGCACTGAAGCTTTCTTT; CDR3aa: CSASTGGASTEAFF
len: 13; v_gene: TRBV19; d_gene: TRBD2; abundance: -; j_gene: TRBJ2-7; CDR3nt: TGTGCCAGTAGTCTCACCGGGGGGGCCGAGCAGTACTTC; CDR3aa: CASSLTGGAEQYF
len: 17; v_gene: TRBV20-1; d_gene: -; abundance: many; j_gene: TRBJ1-6; CDR3nt: TGCAGTGCTAGACGGATGGGAAACAGGGACTATAATTCACCCCTCCACTTT; CDR3aa: CSARRMGNRDYNSPLHF
len: 15; v_gene: TRBV4-1; d_gene: -; abundance: -; j_gene: TRBJ2-7; CDR3nt: TGCGCCAGCAGCCAACAACCGGGACACACCTACGAGCAGTACTTC; CDR3aa: CASSQQPGHTYEQYF
len: 18; v_gene: TRBV3-1; d_gene: TRBD1; abundance: -; j_gene: TRBJ2-1; CDR3nt: TGTGCCAGCAGCCAAGGGACAGGTAGGCTTTCCGCATACAATGAGCAGTTCTTC; CDR3aa: CASSQGTGRLSAYNEQFF
len: 18; v_gene: TRBV7-3; d_gene: TRBD1; abundance: few; j_gene: TRBJ1-2; CDR3nt: TGTGCCAGCAGCTTATACACCCCCGGGACAGGGGCTTATCATGGCTACACCTTC; CDR3aa: CASSLYTPGTGAYHGYTF
len: 15; v_gene: TRBV2; d_gene: TRBD2; abundance: -; j_gene: TRBJ2-1; CDR3nt: TGTGCCAGCAGTGAATCCGCCCGGGGGGGGAATGAGCAGTTCTTC; CDR3aa: CASSESARGGNEQFF
len: 17; v_gene: TRBV3-1; d_gene: TRBD1; abundance: -; j_gene: TRBJ2-4; CDR3nt: TGTGCCAGCAGCCCGTCCCGGGACAGGGGCGTCGGATACATTCAGTACTTC; CDR3aa: CASSPSRDRGVGYIQYF
len: 13; v_gene: TRBV12-3/TRBV12-4; d_gene: -; abundance: many; j_gene: TRBJ2-5; CDR3nt: TGTGCCAGCATGGACGGTAGGGGAGAGACCCAGTACTTC; CDR3aa: CASMDGRGETQYF
len: 16; v_gene: TRBV13; d_gene: TRBD2; abundance: many; j_gene: TRBJ2-7; CDR3nt: TGTGCCAGCAGAGCGAATCGGGGGGGCCCCTTCTACGAGCAGTACTTC; CDR3aa: CASRANRGGPFYEQYF
len: 14; v_gene: TRBV11-1; d_gene: -; abundance: few; j_gene: TRBJ2-3; CDR3nt: TGTGCCAGCAGCCCCTTTAAAGGCACAGATACGCAGTATTTT; CDR3aa: CASSPFKGTDTQYF
len: 15; v_gene: TRBV30; d_gene: -; abundance: many; j_gene: TRBJ2-5; CDR3nt: TGTGCCTGGAGTGTACCCCGATCGTACCAAGAGACCCAGTACTTC; CDR3aa: CAWSVPRSYQETQYF
len: 15; v_gene: TRBV6-2/TRBV6-3; d_gene: TRBD1; abundance: many; j_gene: TRBJ2-1; CDR3nt: TGTGCCAGCAGTAGGTCGCAGGGGGAATACAATGAGCAGTTCTTC; CDR3aa: CASSRSQGEYNEQFF
len: 15; v_gene: TRBV5-1; d_gene: TRBD1; abundance: many; j_gene: TRBJ2-1; CDR3nt: TGCGCCAGCAGCCAAGGGACAGGCTCCTACAATGAGCAGTTCTTC; CDR3aa: CASSQGTGSYNEQFF
len: 19; v_gene: TRBV7-8; d_gene: TRBD2; abundance: few; j_gene: TRBJ2-4; CDR3nt: TGTGCCAGCAGCTCAGGGGTGCTAGCGGGAGGTGGAGGCAAAAACATTCAGTACTTC; CDR3aa: CASSSGVLAGGGGKNIQYF
len: 13; v_gene: TRBV7-9; d_gene: -; abundance: many; j_gene: TRBJ2-5; CDR3nt: TGTGCCAGCAGCTTCGTAGGGGGGGAGACCCAGTACTTC; CDR3aa: CASSFVGGETQYF
len: 15; v_gene: TRBV28; d_gene: TRBD2; abundance: many; j_gene: TRBJ2-2; CDR3nt: TGTGCCAGCAGTAGCGGGAGCGCGAACACCGGGGAGCTGTTTTTT; CDR3aa: CASSSGSANTGELFF
len: 19; v_gene: TRBV30; d_gene: -; abundance: -; j_gene: TRBJ1-1; CDR3nt: TGTGCCTGGAGTGGGTATTCCGGCCCCTCGGAGTTTGGTGGCACTGAAGCTTTCTTT; CDR3aa: CAWSGYSGPSEFGGTEAFF
len: 11; v_gene: TRBV28; d_gene: -; abundance: many; j_gene: TRBJ2-7; CDR3nt: TGTGCCAGCAGTTTAGCGGGTGCGCAGTACTTC; CDR3aa: CASSLAGAQYF
len: 13; v_gene: TRBV28; d_gene: -; abundance: many; j_gene: TRBJ2-7; CDR3nt: TGTGCCAGCGGCTCCGGACAGAGCTACGAGCAGTACTTC; CDR3aa: CASGSGQSYEQYF
len: 13; v_gene: TRBV9; d_gene: -; abundance: few; j_gene: TRBJ2-3; CDR3nt: TGTGCCAGCAGCCCTGACAGGTCAGATACGCAGTATTTT; CDR3aa: CASSPDRSDTQYF
len: 16; v_gene: TRBV14; d_gene: TRBD1; abundance: many; j_gene: TRBJ1-1; CDR3nt: TGTGCCAGCAGCCAAATGACTGGACAGGTAGGCACTGAAGCTTTCTTT; CDR3aa: CASSQMTGQVGTEAFF
len: 16; v_gene: TRBV9; d_gene: TRBD2; abundance: -; j_gene: TRBJ2-1; CDR3nt: TGTGCCAGCAGCGTAGGTGGACTAGCGGGAGAGGGTGAGCAGTTCTTC; CDR3aa: CASSVGGLAGEGEQFF
len: 20; v_gene: TRBV15; d_gene: TRBD2; abundance: many; j_gene: TRBJ2-1; CDR3nt: TGTGCCACCAGCAGGCTCAAGGGGACTAGCGGGAGCGGGCGGCGATATGAGCAGTTCTTC; CDR3aa: CATSRLKGTSGSGRRYEQFF
len: 15; v_gene: TRBV19; d_gene: -; abundance: -; j_gene: TRBJ1-4; CDR3nt: TGTGCCAGTAGTAGACGCCAGGCCCGAGGTGAAAAACTGTTTTTT; CDR3aa: CASSRRQARGEKLFF
len: 15; v_gene: TRBV12-3/TRBV12-4; d_gene: TRBD1; abundance: many; j_gene: TRBJ1-4; CDR3nt: TGTGCCAGCAGCCTTGGACAGGGGAAGCATGAAAAACTGTTTTTT; CDR3aa: CASSLGQGKHEKLFF
len: 15; v_gene: TRBV6-1; d_gene: TRBD1; abundance: many; j_gene: TRBJ1-4; CDR3nt: TGTGCCAGCAGTTTTGGTCGTACAGGGGGTGAAAAACTGTTTTTT; CDR3aa: CASSFGRTGGEKLFF
len: 13; v_gene: TRBV20-1; d_gene: TRBD2; abundance: many; j_gene: TRBJ2-1; CDR3nt: TGCAGTGGGGACTACCCTTTAGATAATGAGCAGTTCTTC; CDR3aa: CSGDYPLDNEQFF
len: 17; v_gene: TRBV7-6; d_gene: -; abundance: few; j_gene: TRBJ1-3; CDR3nt: TGTGCCAGCAGCACACCCTCGGGAGGGTCGGATGGAAACACCATATATTTT; CDR3aa: CASSTPSGGSDGNTIYF
len: 14; v_gene: TRBV19; d_gene: TRBD1; abundance: few; j_gene: TRBJ1-2; CDR3nt: TGTGCCAGCCGAGCAGGGGGCTGGGGCTATGGCTACACCTTC; CDR3aa: CASRAGGWGYGYTF
len: 14; v_gene: TRBV5-5; d_gene: -; abundance: many; j_gene: TRBJ1-6; CDR3nt: TGTGCCAGCAGTACCGGGACGCTAAATTCACCCCTCCACTTT; CDR3aa: CASSTGTLNSPLHF
len: 15; v_gene: TRBV27; d_gene: TRBD1; abundance: many; j_gene: TRBJ2-5; CDR3nt: TGTGCCAGCAGTCCCCCCGGGACAGAACAAGAGACCCAGTACTTC; CDR3aa: CASSPPGTEQETQYF
len: 15; v_gene: TRBV27; d_gene: -; abundance: -; j_gene: TRBJ1-4; CDR3nt: TGTGCCAGCAGTCCTCGACGGGGGGTGCGTGAAAAACTGTTTTTT; CDR3aa: CASSPRRGVREKLFF
len: 13; v_gene: TRBV28; d_gene: -; abundance: many; j_gene: TRBJ2-1; CDR3nt: TGTGCCAGCAGTTGGGGTACCGCGAATGAGCAGTTCTTC; CDR3aa: CASSWGTANEQFF
len: 13; v_gene: TRBV2; d_gene: -; abundance: -; j_gene: TRBJ1-2; CDR3nt: TGTGCCAGCAGTCCGGGCAGGGCGAGTGGCTACACCTTC; CDR3aa: CASSPGRASGYTF
len: 12; v_gene: TRBV24-1; d_gene: -; abundance: many; j_gene: TRBJ1-1; CDR3nt: TGTGCCACCAGTGACGGACTGCTAGAAGCTTTCTTT; CDR3aa: CATSDGLLEAFF
len: 15; v_gene: TRBV19; d_gene: -; abundance: many; j_gene: TRBJ2-1; CDR3nt: TGTGCCAGTATCGCGAGCGGAGGCCTTTACAATGAGCAGTTCTTC; CDR3aa: CASIASGGLYNEQFF
len: 14; v_gene: TRBV7-2; d_gene: TRBD1; abundance: many; j_gene: TRBJ1-3; CDR3nt: TGTGCCAGCATCCCCGGGACAGGTGGAAACACCATATATTTT; CDR3aa: CASIPGTGGNTIYF
len: 14; v_gene: TRBV20-1; d_gene: -; abundance: many; j_gene: TRBJ2-1; CDR3nt: TGCAGTGCTAGAGGACTAGGCTCCTACAATGAGCAGTTCTTC; CDR3aa: CSARGLGSYNEQFF
len: 14; v_gene: TRBV27; d_gene: TRBD1; abundance: many; j_gene: TRBJ2-1; CDR3nt: TGTGCCAGCAGCTTAGGGACAGGGGGCAATGAGCAGTTCTTC; CDR3aa: CASSLGTGGNEQFF
len: 16; v_gene: TRBV27; d_gene: TRBD1; abundance: few; j_gene: TRBJ1-6; CDR3nt: TGTGCCAGCAGCCAAATCCCACAGGGGAGTAGCTCACCCCTCCACTTT; CDR3aa: CASSQIPQGSSSPLHF
len: 11; v_gene: TRBV28; d_gene: -; abundance: many; j_gene: TRBJ2-4; CDR3nt: TGTGCCAGCAGAACAGAAGACATTCAGTACTTC; CDR3aa: CASRTEDIQYF
len: 17; v_gene: TRBV4-1; d_gene: -; abundance: -; j_gene: TRBJ2-6; CDR3nt: TGCGCCAGCAGCCTCACCGGGCCGATCTCTGGGGCCAACGTCCTGACTTTC; CDR3aa: CASSLTGPISGANVLTF
len: 15; v_gene: TRBV18; d_gene: TRBD2; abundance: few; j_gene: TRBJ2-7; CDR3nt: TGTGCCAGCTCACCACAGAGTACTAGCGTCCACGAGCAGTACTTC; CDR3aa: CASSPQSTSVHEQYF
len: 15; v_gene: TRBV29-1; d_gene: -; abundance: many; j_gene: TRBJ2-3; CDR3nt: TGCAGCGTTGAAGATTTACTAGAAGGAACAGATACGCAGTATTTT; CDR3aa: CSVEDLLEGTDTQYF
len: 18; v_gene: TRBV24-1; d_gene: TRBD2; abundance: many; j_gene: TRBJ2-2; CDR3nt: TGTGCCACCAGTGATACAGCGGGAGGGCCCTCGCACACCGGGGAGCTGTTTTTT; CDR3aa: CATSDTAGGPSHTGELFF
len: 15; v_gene: TRBV3-1; d_gene: TRBD1; abundance: many; j_gene: TRBJ1-2; CDR3nt: TGTGCCAGCAGCCACAGGACAGGACATCTCTATGGCTACACCTTC; CDR3aa: CASSHRTGHLYGYTF
len: 11; v_gene: TRBV6-1; d_gene: -; abundance: many; j_gene: TRBJ1-2; CDR3nt: TGTGCCAGTGGGCCTAACTATGGCTACACCTTC; CDR3aa: CASGPNYGYTF
len: 18; v_gene: TRBV7-9; d_gene: -; abundance: few; j_gene: TRBJ1-5; CDR3nt: TGTGCCAGCAGCTATAGAAGTCGCGGGGCAATAGGAAGTCAGCCCCAGCATTTT; CDR3aa: CASSYRSRGAIGSQPQHF
len: 13; v_gene: TRBV29-1; d_gene: -; abundance: few; j_gene: TRBJ2-6; CDR3nt: TGCAGCGTTGTCAGACCCGGGGCCAACGTCCTGACTTTC; CDR3aa: CSVVRPGANVLTF
len: 11; v_gene: TRBV12-3/TRBV12-4; d_gene: -; abundance: many; j_gene: TRBJ1-2; CDR3nt: TGTGCCAGCAGTTTAGCCCATGGCTACACCTTC; CDR3aa: CASSLAHGYTF